The rows below give T cell receptor beta chains drawn from one sample of a study of T cell responses to AZD1222 COVID-19 vaccine. Data came from immunoSEQ multiplex PCR; TCRdb stores just in-frame clones and leaves some out. The repertoire includes tens of thousands of clones, 83% of them detected once, and 45% to 60% sits in the top ten. The sequences come from peripheral blood, collected on day 0 of AZD1222 vaccination. All receptors derive from an adult in good health. CDR3s include the opening cysteine and the closing phenylalanine or tryptophan. Each record gives: clone size, J gene, D gene, V gene, CDR3 DNA, CDR3 protein. A D gene is named only where the DNA matches it firmly. Clone size, where shown, is once, few, many, or a class for clones that have expanded.

. TRBJ1-5 . TRBV27 TGTGCCAGCAGTCCGGGGACGTATAGCAATCAGCCCCAGCATTTT CASSPGTYSNQPQHF
. TRBJ2-1 TRBD1 TRBV24-1 TGTGCCACCAGTGCCCCGGACAGGGGAGGATACAATGAGCAGTTCTTC CATSAPDRGGYNEQFF
. TRBJ1-6 . TRBV5-4 TGTGCCAGCAGCTTGGATAATTCACCCCTCCACTTT CASSLDNSPLHF
. TRBJ2-3 . TRBV7-8 TGTGCCAGCAGCAAAACCGGGAGCCCCGGAGATACGCAGTATTTT CASSKTGSPGDTQYF
. TRBJ2-5 TRBD2 TRBV30 TGTGCCTGGAGCGCATTAGCGGGGGGCTCCGAGACCCAGTACTTC CAWSALAGGSETQYF
. TRBJ1-5 . TRBV28 TGTGCCAGCAGTTTAGCAGATATCAAACCCCAGCATTTT CASSLADIKPQHF
. TRBJ2-6 . TRBV4-1 TGCGCCAGCAGCCAATTTGGGGGGTTGTCTGGGGCCAACGTCCTGACTTTC CASSQFGGLSGANVLTF
few TRBJ1-5 . TRBV7-9 TGTGCCAGCAGCTTGGCCCACCCGGGACATCTGGAAACTCAGCCCCAGCATTTT CASSLAHPGHLETQPQHF
few TRBJ2-7 . TRBV12-3/TRBV12-4 TGTGCCAGCAGTTTAAGAGGTCAAATGTACTTC CASSLRGQMYF
. TRBJ2-5 TRBD1 TRBV6-5 TGTGCCAGCAGCTATGGACAGGCGAGTCAAGAGACCCAGTACTTC CASSYGQASQETQYF
. TRBJ1-4 . TRBV10-2 TGCGCCAGCAGTGAGTCAGGGGAATCGTATGCAACTAATGAAAAACTGTTTTTT CASSESGESYATNEKLFF
. TRBJ2-1 . TRBV5-1 TGCGCCAGCAGCCCAGGGACGGAGAGCTCCTACAATGAGCAGTTCTTC CASSPGTESSYNEQFF
. TRBJ1-2 . TRBV3-1/TRBV3-2 TGTGCCAGCAGCCAGGGGGAAAACTATGGCTACACCTTC CASSQGENYGYTF
. TRBJ2-5 . TRBV19 TGTGCCAGTAGTATTGATTTGGCGAGAGAGACCCAGTACTTC CASSIDLARETQYF
. TRBJ2-7 . TRBV11-2 TGTGCCAGCAGCTTACGGAGGGGAGCCTACGAGCAGTACTTC CASSLRRGAYEQYF
few TRBJ1-2 . TRBV27 TGTGCCAGCAGTTTAAGTCCTGTGGACAACTATGGCTACACCTTC CASSLSPVDNYGYTF
. TRBJ1-6 TRBD1 TRBV5-1 TGCGCCAGCAGCCCTGGACAGGGCCGGCCGTTGAATTCACCCCTCCACTTT CASSPGQGRPLNSPLHF
. TRBJ2-2 TRBD1 TRBV10-3 TGTGCCATACCCGGGACAGCGAACACCGGGGAGCTGTTTTTT CAIPGTANTGELFF
. TRBJ2-2 TRBD2 TRBV5-6 TGTGCCAGCAGCTTGGGCGTTGGGACTAGGGGGGACCGGGAGCTGTTTTTT CASSLGVGTRGDRELFF
. TRBJ2-5 . TRBV3-1/TRBV3-2 TGTGCCAGCAGCCCTAGTGGGGGGGGCATAGAGACCCAGTACTTC CASSPSGGGIETQYF
few TRBJ2-2 . TRBV24-1 TGTGCCACCAGTGATTTGCTCGCGGGGACCGGGGAGCTGTTTTTT CATSDLLAGTGELFF
. TRBJ1-5 . TRBV7-9 TGTGCCAGCAGCTTCGGGCCGTGGCAGCCCCAGCATTTT CASSFGPWQPQHF
. TRBJ2-5 TRBD1 TRBV28 TGTGCCAGCAGTCCCCTATGGGGACAGGTGACTCAAGAGACCCAGTACTTC CASSPLWGQVTQETQYF
. TRBJ2-5 . TRBV16 TGTGCCAGCAGCCAATGGGAGGGGACACAAGAGACCCAGTACTTC CASSQWEGTQETQYF
. TRBJ1-5 TRBD1 TRBV3-1/TRBV3-2 TGTGCCAGCAGCCAAGGACAGGGAAATCAGCCCCAGCATTTT CASSQGQGNQPQHF
. TRBJ1-6 . TRBV11-2 TGTGCCAGCAGCCCCACGGGAGGGGGGGGATCACCCCTCCACTTT CASSPTGGGGSPLHF
. TRBJ2-7 . TRBV7-6 TGTGCCAGCAGCTTAGGTGAAGGCTTCCTCGACGAGCAGTACTTC CASSLGEGFLDEQYF
. TRBJ1-3 . TRBV7-2 TGTGCCAGCAGCTCTGCTGGGTCTGGAAACACCATATATTTT CASSSAGSGNTIYF
. TRBJ2-1 . TRBV30 TGTGCCTGGAGTGCCGAGGGTGAGCAGTTCTTC CAWSAEGEQFF
few TRBJ1-1 . TRBV5-1 TGCGCCAGCAGACAACCACAGGAGAACACTGAAGCTTTCTTT CASRQPQENTEAFF
. TRBJ2-7 TRBD1 TRBV5-1 TGCGCCAGCAGCTCGGGACAGGGGCCCTACGAGCAGTACTTC CASSSGQGPYEQYF
. TRBJ2-5 . TRBV3-1/TRBV3-2 TGTGCCAGCAGCCTACCCCCTCTCGAGACCCAGTACTTC CASSLPPLETQYF
. TRBJ2-7 . TRBV7-3 TGTGCCAGCAGCCCCGCAGTTGGGAACGAGCAGTACTTC CASSPAVGNEQYF
. TRBJ2-1 TRBD2 TRBV7-8 TGTGCCAGCAGTCGGGGTCGGCGGGGGGGTTACAATGAGCAGTTCTTC CASSRGRRGGYNEQFF
. TRBJ2-5 TRBD2 TRBV20-1 TGCAGTGCTACTGAGCGGGGGGGCTTGGAGACCCAGTACTTC CSATERGGLETQYF
. TRBJ1-4 TRBD1 TRBV4-1 TGCGCCAGCAGCCAGGGACAGACGAATGAAAAACTGTTTTTT CASSQGQTNEKLFF
. TRBJ1-2 . TRBV10-3 TGTGCCATCAGTGAGTCTGTGGCCCGGGTTAACTATGGCTACACCTTC CAISESVARVNYGYTF
. TRBJ1-4 TRBD1 TRBV28 TGTGCCAGCAGTTGGACAGGGAATTATGAAAAACTGTTTTTT CASSWTGNYEKLFF
. TRBJ2-1 . TRBV3-1/TRBV3-2 TGTGCCAGCAGCCAAGATGCCGGACGCTACAATGAGCAGTTCTTC CASSQDAGRYNEQFF
. TRBJ2-1 TRBD2 TRBV14 TGTGCCAGCAGCCACCCCACTAGCGGGAGAAGCAATGAGCAGTTCTTC CASSHPTSGRSNEQFF
. TRBJ1-2 TRBD1 TRBV6-5 TGTGCCACCGGACAGGGCCCTGGCTACACCTTC CATGQGPGYTF
. TRBJ1-1 . TRBV28 TGTGCCAGCAGTATGCGCCCTCCGGGGCAGGGAAACACTGAAGCTTTCTTT CASSMRPPGQGNTEAFF
. TRBJ1-2 TRBD1 TRBV7-2 TGTGCCAGCAGCCGACAGGGGGCAGGTGGCTACACCTTC CASSRQGAGGYTF
. TRBJ2-1 . TRBV7-2 TGTGCCAGCAGCTTAGAGGGGGGTCCCTGGGATGAGCAGTTCTTC CASSLEGGPWDEQFF
. TRBJ2-7 . TRBV28 TGTGCCAGCAGTTCGTACAGAGATACCTACGAGCAGTACTTC CASSSYRDTYEQYF
. TRBJ2-2 TRBD1 TRBV7-2 TGTGCCAGCAGCTTTACAGGGGGCCGCTCGACCGGGGAGCTGTTTTTT CASSFTGGRSTGELFF
. TRBJ2-7 . TRBV9 TGTGCCAGCAGCGTAGAAGGCCACCGAGGCGAGCAGTACTTC CASSVEGHRGEQYF
. TRBJ2-2 TRBD1 TRBV24-1 TGTGCCACCGAGTCCCAGGGGGTGGGGCACACCGGGGAGCTGTTTTTT CATESQGVGHTGELFF
once TRBJ2-6 . TRBV7-8 TGTGCCAGCAGCTTAGCGCCGACAGCCACCTCTGGGGCCAACGTCCTGACTTTC CASSLAPTATSGANVLTF
few TRBJ1-1 TRBD1 TRBV28 TGTGCCAGCAGTCACAGGGGTGAAGCTTTCTTT CASSHRGEAFF
. TRBJ1-1 . TRBV5-1 TGCGCCAGCAGCTTGTCCCAGGTGAACACTGAAGCTTTCTTT CASSLSQVNTEAFF
. TRBJ2-5 . TRBV5-1 TGCGCCAGCAGCTTGACCATGGACTGGGGAGAGACCCAGTACTTC CASSLTMDWGETQYF
. TRBJ2-3 TRBD2 TRBV14 TGTGCCAGCAGCCAACTTAGCGGGAGGAATGGAGATACGCAGTATTTT CASSQLSGRNGDTQYF
. TRBJ1-5 . TRBV28 TGTGCCAGCAGCCGACCGGGCGGCGGGGCTAGCAATCAGCCCCAGCATTTT CASSRPGGGASNQPQHF
. TRBJ2-2 TRBD2 TRBV10-1 TGCGCCAGCAGTGAGAGCGGGGGAGGAACCGGGGAGCTGTTTTTT CASSESGGGTGELFF
. TRBJ2-1 TRBD2 TRBV19 TGTGCCTCCGGGGGAGCGGGAGGGACCCCGGGCAATGAGCAGTTCTTC CASGGAGGTPGNEQFF
. TRBJ1-2 . TRBV3-1/TRBV3-2 TGTGCCAGCAGCCACGGAGCCCATAACTATGGCTACACCTTC CASSHGAHNYGYTF